These 2 T cell receptor beta chains originate from one sample sequenced in a study of blood T cell repertoires in COVID-19. The table came from immunoSEQ multiplex PCR; TCRdb's copy has only in-frame clones and leaves some out. Of approximately 220,000 clones listed, around 85% were seen once; the top ten hold approximately 1.2%. The material sequenced was PBMCs or T cells enriched from blood (not recorded which). Every receptor here comes from a woman between 40 and 55 years old with acute COVID-19.

As for this clone: The same CDR3 is also encoded by other DNA sequences in this sample. This chain links TRBV29-1 with TRBJ2-7, with 8 positions matching TRBD1. Germline CDR1 SQVTM, CDR2 ANQGSEA. This CDR3 contains 12 residues. V dropped 6 bases and J dropped 6; count of bases not matched to a gene: 7. As DNA, the CDR3 is TGCAGCGTAGGACAGGGAAGGAGCGAGCAGTACTTC. The encoded protein is CSVGQGRSEQYF.

The V gene is TRBV7-9, the J gene TRBJ2-1, with 15 nucleotides matching TRBD2. Losses at the gene ends were 5 bases for V and 3 bases for J; bases not matched to a gene: 8. The CDR3 is made up of 18 amino acids. Germline-derived CDR1 and CDR2 are SEHNR and FQNEAQ (reference sequence). CDR3 loop: CASSRPGTSGGIYNEQFF. The CDR3, as DNA: TGTGCCAGCAGCCGTCCCGGGACTAGCGGGGGGATCTACAATGAGCAGTTCTTC. Full variable domain (rest looked up from reference TRBV7-9 and TRBJ2-1): DTGVSQNPRHKITKRGQNVTFRCDPISEHNRLYWYRQTLGQGPEFLTYFQNEAQLEKSRLLSDRFSAERPKGSFSTLEIQRTEQGDSAMYLCASSRPGTSGGIYNEQFFGPGTRLTVL.